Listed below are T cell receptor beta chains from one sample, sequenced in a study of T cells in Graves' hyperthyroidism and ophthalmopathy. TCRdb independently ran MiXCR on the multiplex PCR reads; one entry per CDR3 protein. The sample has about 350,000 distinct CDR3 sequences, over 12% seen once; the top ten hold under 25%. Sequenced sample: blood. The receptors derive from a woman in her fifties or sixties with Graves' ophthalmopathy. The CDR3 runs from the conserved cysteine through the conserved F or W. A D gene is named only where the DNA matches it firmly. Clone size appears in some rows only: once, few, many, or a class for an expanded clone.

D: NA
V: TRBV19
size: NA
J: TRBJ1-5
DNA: TGTGCCAGTCAGGACAGCCCCTCGCCCCAGCATTTT
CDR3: CASQDSPSPQHF

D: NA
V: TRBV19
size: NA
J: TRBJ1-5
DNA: TGTGCCAGTAGTATCCTCGGCAATCAGCCCCAGCATTTT
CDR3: CASSILGNQPQHF

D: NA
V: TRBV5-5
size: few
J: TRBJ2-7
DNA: TGTGCCAGCAGTTGGTGGCAGAGCTCCTACGAGCAGTACTTC
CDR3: CASSWWQSSYEQYF

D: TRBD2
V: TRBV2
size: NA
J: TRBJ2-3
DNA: TGTGCCAGCAGGGAGACTAGCGGGACTAGCACAGATACGCAGTATTTT
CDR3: CASRETSGTSTDTQYF

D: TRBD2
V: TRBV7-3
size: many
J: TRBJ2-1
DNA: TGTGCCAGCAGCCTGATTGGGTCCGCCGGGACTAGCGGGGCGCAGTTCTTC
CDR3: CASSLIGSAGTSGAQFF

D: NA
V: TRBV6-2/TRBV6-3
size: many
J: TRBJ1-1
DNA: TGTGCCAGCAGTGGTCCGGGGCTGTCTGAAGCTTTCTTT
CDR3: CASSGPGLSEAFF

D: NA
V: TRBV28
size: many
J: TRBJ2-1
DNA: TGTGCCAGCAGTTTCTCTATAAGTGAGCAGTTCTTC
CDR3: CASSFSISEQFF

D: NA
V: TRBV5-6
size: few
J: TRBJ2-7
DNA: TGTGCCAGCAGCTGGAGATCCGGGACAAGCTACGAGCAGTACTTC
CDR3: CASSWRSGTSYEQYF

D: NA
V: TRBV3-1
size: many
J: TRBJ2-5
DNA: TGTGCCAGCAGCCAAATCCCCTCGGGAGAGACCCAGTACTTC
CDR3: CASSQIPSGETQYF

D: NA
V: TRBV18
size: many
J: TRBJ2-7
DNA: TGTGCCAGCTCGTCCAGGGGATTGGGGTACGAGCAGTACTTC
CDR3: CASSSRGLGYEQYF

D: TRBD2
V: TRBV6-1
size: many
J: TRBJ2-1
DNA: TGTGCCAGCTCAAGAGTGAGGGGTGGACTAGCGGGAGACATCGAGCAGTTCTTC
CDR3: CASSRVRGGLAGDIEQFF

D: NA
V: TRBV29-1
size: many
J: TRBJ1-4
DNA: TGCAGCGTTGATGGGGGTGCTAATGAAAAACTGTTTTTT
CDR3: CSVDGGANEKLFF

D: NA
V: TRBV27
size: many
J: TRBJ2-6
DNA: TGTGCCAGCAGTTCGACCGGAGGGTCTGGGGCCAACGTCCTGACTTTC
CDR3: CASSSTGGSGANVLTF

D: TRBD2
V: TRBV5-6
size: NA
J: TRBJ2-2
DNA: TGTGCCAGCACCAGACTAGCGGCGGACACCGGGGAGCTGTTTTTT
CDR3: CASTRLAADTGELFF

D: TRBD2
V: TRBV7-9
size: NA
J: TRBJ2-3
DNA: TGTGCCAGCAGCCTAAGAGCGGGAGGGGCCAATACGCAGTATTTT
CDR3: CASSLRAGGANTQYF

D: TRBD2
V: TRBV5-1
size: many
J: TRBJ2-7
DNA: TGCGCCAGCAGCTTGACAACTAGCGGGATGATTAGCTCCTACGAGCAGTACTTC
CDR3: CASSLTTSGMISSYEQYF